This T cell receptor (beta chain) stems from a study of shared clonotypes between healthy human individuals. The V gene end was trimmed by 5 bases and the J gene end by 17 bases; junction bases not matched to a gene: 10. Per the germline V gene, CDR1 is SGHAT and CDR2 is FQDESV (reference sequence). The CDR3 is made up of 12 amino acids. Only in-frame clones appear in the TCRdb table, and some are missing; sequencing was by immunoSEQ multiplex PCR. The sample lists more than 1 million clones; 75% to 85% were seen once. The chain is built from TRBV11-1 and TRBJ1-4, with 8 bases identical to TRBD1. Sequenced: memory CD4+ T cells from PBMCs. The sample's subset: CD45RA-negative fraction. The sequence was obtained from a man between 18 and 35 years old in good health. Some clones in this sample may be carry-over from other donors' samples. CDR3 loop: CASSPGQGSVFF. Here the CDR3 DNA reads TGTGCCAGCAGCCCAGGACAGGGTTCGGTATTTTTT.